This T cell receptor (beta chain) comes out of a study of regulatory T cells in long-lasting Graves disease. The time point is: newly diagnosed GD, antithyroid drugs for less than 3 months. The TCR library used RNA extracted from PBMCs. V was shortened by 3 bases and J by 4 bases, with 14 bases between the two germline ends. The CDR3 covers 15 residues. Germline CDR1 is SGHKS and CDR2 is YYEKEE (reference sequence). The TCR beta library used iRepertoire HTBI primers with Arm-PCR amplification of CDR3. One entry per CDR3 protein results from TCRdb running MiXCR on the multiplex PCR reads. The profile shows approximately 230,000 distinct CDR3 sequences, about 18% of them singletons. At least ten counts were recorded for this clonotype.

The chain couples TRBV5-5 to TRBJ2-1; D gene unclear. This receptor was identified in a female donor with Graves disease. The source was peripheral blood mononuclear cells (PBMCs), collected at new diagnosis, from a patient treated with antithyroid drugs. For the CDR3, the DNA is TGTGCCAGCAGCTCTATCCCCTGGTCGTACAATGAGCAGTTCTTC. Protein: CASSSIPWSYNEQFF.